This entry lists 20 T cell receptor beta chains sequenced from one sample in a study of cytomegalovirus exposure and HLA in healthy donors. PCR was performed using 60 Vbeta and 13 Jbeta primers. The assay was immunoSEQ multiplex PCR, and TCRdb's table has in-frame clones only and misses some. The sample shows about 87,000 clones, around 8% of them seen only once. Sequenced input: PBMCs. The receptors here all came from a man aged 45-65 years in good health and CMV-seronegative.

This clone was counted only a few times. The chain combines TRBV28 with TRBJ1-5, with TRBD1 matching 7 bases. The ends lost 2 bases at V and 3 bases at J; junction bases unmatched: 4. From germline, CDR1 is MDHEN and CDR2 SYDVKM. The CDR3 runs to 15 residues. CDR3 sequence reads: CASSLGDRDNQPQHF. DNA for the CDR3: TGTGCCAGCAGTTTAGGGGACAGAGACAATCAGCCCCAGCATTTT.

The chain couples TRBV29-1 to TRBJ2-3; 10 bases are a match to TRBD2. The junction had 6 bases not matched to a gene; V was cut back by 7 bases and J by 5 bases. Germline values: CDR1 SQVTM, CDR2 ANQGSEA. The length of the CDR3 is 13 residues. Written as DNA, the CDR3 is TGCAGCGCAGTACTAGCGGGGAGAGATACGCAGTATTTT. Its translation: CSAVLAGRDTQYF.

In this sample, this clone turned up a few times. CDR3 protein: CASSSGLNNEQYF. DNA of the CDR3: TGTGCCAGCAGCTCGGGACTCAATAACGAGCAGTACTTC. The chain recombines TRBV11-2 with TRBJ2-7; D perhaps matches TRBD2 (6 bases). Germline CDR1 SGHAT, CDR2 FQNNGV. This CDR3 contains 13 residues. The V end lost 4 bases, the J end lost 5 bases, and 12 bases lay between the germline ends. The whole variable domain, filled in from reference TRBV11-2 and TRBJ2-7, reads EAGVAQSPRYKIIEKRQSVAFWCNPISGHATLYWYQQILGQGPKLLIQFQNNGVVDDSQLPKDRFSAERLKGVDSTLKIQPAKLEDSAVYLCASSSGLNNEQYFGPGTRLTVT.

This clone was seen only a few times. The V call is TRBV28, the J call TRBJ2-3; D may be TRBD1 (5 bases). From germline, CDR1 is MDHEN and CDR2 SYDVKM. The CDR3 length is 14 residues. The ends were cut back, 6 bases at V and 2 bases at J, with 12 bases in the middle. The CDR3 nucleotides are TGTGCCAGCAGGATGCAGGGTTTCACAGATACGCAGTATTTT. Translated: CASRMQGFTDTQYF.

This clone has just a few counts. The same CDR3 can be traced to other DNA sequences in this sample. V gene TRBV9 combines with J gene TRBJ2-3, with 10 nucleotides matching TRBD2. The CDR3 length is 16 residues. Germline assignment: CDR1 SGDLS and CDR2 YYNGEE. The V gene end was trimmed by 4 bases and the J gene end by 1 base; junction bases not matched to a gene: 6. Here the CDR3 DNA reads TGTGCCAGCAGCATTCTAGCGGGAGATGGCACAGATACGCAGTATTTT. Amino acid sequence: CASSILAGDGTDTQYF.

This clone was recorded many times. The chain uses TRBV7-2 and TRBJ1-4; D gene uncertain. Germline V lookup: CDR1 SGHTA, CDR2 FQGNSA. Trimming removed 2 bases at V and 2 bases at J, with 6 bases between. This CDR3 has 14 residues. The CDR3 sequence: CASSLFQTNEKLFF. Written as DNA, the CDR3 is TGTGCCAGCAGCTTATTTCAGACTAATGAAAAACTGTTTTTT. The full variable domain, its missing parts supplied by reference TRBV7-2 and TRBJ1-4, is GAGVSQSPSNKVTEKGKDVELRCDPISGHTALYWYRQSLGQGLEFLIYFQGNSAPDKSGLPSDRFSAERTGGSVSTLTIQRTQQEDSAVYLCASSLFQTNEKLFFGSGTQLSVL.

This clone was seen only a few times. The chain carries TRBV6-1 and TRBJ1-1, with D unresolved. This CDR3 contains 13 residues. Germline values: CDR1 MNHNS, CDR2 SASEGT. Trimming cost V 0 bases and J 7 bases, with 9 bases left between them. The CDR3 loop reads CASSEAGSVEAFF. The CDR3 DNA reads TGTGCCAGCAGTGAAGCTGGCTCAGTTGAAGCTTTCTTT.

This clone was seen a few times. V is TRBV27 and J is TRBJ1-2; 8 bases map to TRBD1. The V and J ends lost 2 bases and 4 bases, in that order; junction bases with no gene match: 3. Germline values: CDR1 MNHEY, CDR2 SMNVEV (reference sequence). CDR3 length: 14 residues. For the CDR3, the DNA is TGTGCCAGCAGTTTAGGGACAGGCTTCTATGGCTACACCTTC. This gives the protein CASSLGTGFYGYTF.

The chain recombines TRBV10-3 with TRBJ1-2; 9 bases are shared with TRBD1. V shed 8 bases and J 8 bases; nucleotides not matched to a gene: 18. This CDR3 is built from 16 residues. CDR1 is ENHRY and CDR2 is SYGVKD in the germline V gene. The chain's CDR3 is CAILFSLTQGADGYTF. The CDR3 DNA is TGTGCCATCCTATTTAGTCTCACACAGGGGGCGGACGGCTACACCTTC.

CDR3 in amino acids: CASQGGGRKTGELFF. CDR3 bases: TGTGCCAGTCAAGGGGGCGGGAGGAAAACCGGGGAGCTGTTTTTT. The genes are TRBV27 and TRBJ2-2, with D possibly TRBD2 on 8 matching bases. This CDR3 is 15 amino acids long. The V end lost 9 bases, the J end lost 5 bases, and 19 bases lay between the germline ends. Germline CDR1 is MNHEY and CDR2 is SMNVEV (reference sequence).

The CDR3 bases are TGTGCCAGCGCAGGGGGAAGTTGGGAAGCTTTCTTT. It codes for CASAGGSWEAFF. This chain connects TRBV7-9 to TRBJ1-1; the match to TRBD1 covers 7 bases. Germline assignment: CDR1 SEHNR and CDR2 FQNEAQ (reference sequence). J lost 8 bases, V lost 8 bases, and 8 bases had no gene match. This CDR3 region has 12 residues.

The chain joins TRBV10-3 to TRBJ2-1, with a possible D match to TRBD2 (6 bases). Germline V gene sequence: CDR1 ENHRY, CDR2 SYGVKD. Trimming removed 0 bases at V and 6 bases at J, with 12 bases between. The CDR3 spans 15 residues. The CDR3 loop is CAISESITGSNEQFF. The DNA of the CDR3 is TGTGCCATCAGTGAGTCGATAACCGGGAGCAATGAGCAGTTCTTC.

This clone was seen a handful of times. The rearrangement uses TRBV9 and TRBJ2-5; a weak D match, TRBD2 (6 bases). This CDR3 spans 14 amino acids. From germline, CDR1 is SGDLS and CDR2 YYNGEE. V gave up 4 bases and J gave up 5 bases, with 15 bases separating them. The CDR3 spells CASSRVREEETQYF. The CDR3 DNA is TGTGCCAGCAGCCGAGTCAGGGAGGAGGAGACCCAGTACTTC.

This clone has a handful of counts. V is TRBV4-2 and J is TRBJ2-1; perhaps TRBD2 as D (7 bases). The V end lost 2 bases, the J end lost 7 bases, and 12 bases lay between the germline ends. Germline assignment: CDR1 LGHNA and CDR2 YNFKEQ. The CDR3 has 14 residues. CDR3 in amino acids: CASSQRGAGNEQFF. In nucleotides, the CDR3 is TGTGCCAGCAGCCAACGGGGGGCCGGGAATGAGCAGTTCTTC.

The rearrangement links TRBV28 to TRBJ2-7; 10 bases line up with TRBD2. The trim removed 2 bases at V and 4 bases at J, leaving 11 bases unmatched. In germline, CDR1 is MDHEN, CDR2 SYDVKM. This CDR3 is built from 17 residues. CDR3 sequence (DNA): TGTGCCAGCAGTTTAGTTGCTAGCGGGAGACCTACTTACGAGCAGTACTTC. It specifies CASSLVASGRPTYEQYF.

This clone appeared a few times. Sequence at one end of the junction differs from germline and may be a read error. This specimen includes other DNA sequences encoding the same CDR3. V and J are TRBV4-1 and TRBJ1-1; 7 nucleotides match TRBD1. Per the germline V gene, CDR1 is MGHRA and CDR2 is YSYEKL. There are 13 residues in the CDR3. CDR3 bases: TGCGCCAGCAGCCAGACAGGGACCACTGAGGCTTTCTTT. This gives the protein CASSQTGTTEAFF.

This sequence joins TRBV7-8 and TRBJ1-2; a weak D match, TRBD1 (6 bases). V lost 2 bases and J lost 0, with 16 bases in between. CDR3 size: 17 residues. Germline-derived CDR1 and CDR2 are SGHVS and FQNEAQ. The CDR3 region is CASSLTLGTRTNYGYTF. CDR3 sequence (DNA): TGTGCCAGCAGCTTAACCCTCGGGACAAGGACTAACTATGGCTACACCTTC. The full variable domain, rest sourced from reference TRBV7-8 and TRBJ1-2, is GAGVSQSPRYKVAKRGQDVALRCDPISGHVSLFWYQQALGQGPEFLTYFQNEAQLDKSGLPSDRFFAERPEGSVSTLKIQRTQQEDSAVYLCASSLTLGTRTNYGYTFGSGTRLTVV.

A few counts support this clone. The chain joins TRBV6-4 to TRBJ1-2, with 10 nucleotides matching TRBD1. The CDR3 has 15 amino acids. Trimming took 4 bases from V and 6 from J; bases not matched to a gene: 8. Germline loops: CDR1 MRHNA, CDR2 SNTAGT. The DNA of the CDR3 is TGTGCCAGCAGTGTTTCCCCGGGACAGGGGAATGGCTACACCTTC. Protein sequence: CASSVSPGQGNGYTF.

The J gene is TRBJ2-1, the V gene TRBV29-1, with 11 bases aligning to TRBD2. The CDR3 length is 18 residues. V was pared by 5 bases and J by 0 bases, with 12 bases of the junction left unmatched. Germline CDR1 reads SQVTM; CDR2 reads ANQGSEA. The CDR3 is CSVTSGGASGFSYNEQFF. The CDR3, as DNA: TGCAGCGTTACTAGCGGGGGAGCCTCAGGGTTCTCCTACAATGAGCAGTTCTTC.

The chain has TRBV28 and TRBJ2-1; 10 bases are a match to TRBD2. This CDR3 comprises 15 residues. V shed 6 bases, J shed 4 bases, and the junction held 6 bases outside the gene matches. Germline CDR1 is MDHEN and CDR2 is SYDVKM. CDR3 sequence reads: CASSPGLATYNEQFF. CDR3 sequence (DNA): TGTGCCAGCAGCCCGGGACTAGCGACTTACAATGAGCAGTTCTTC.